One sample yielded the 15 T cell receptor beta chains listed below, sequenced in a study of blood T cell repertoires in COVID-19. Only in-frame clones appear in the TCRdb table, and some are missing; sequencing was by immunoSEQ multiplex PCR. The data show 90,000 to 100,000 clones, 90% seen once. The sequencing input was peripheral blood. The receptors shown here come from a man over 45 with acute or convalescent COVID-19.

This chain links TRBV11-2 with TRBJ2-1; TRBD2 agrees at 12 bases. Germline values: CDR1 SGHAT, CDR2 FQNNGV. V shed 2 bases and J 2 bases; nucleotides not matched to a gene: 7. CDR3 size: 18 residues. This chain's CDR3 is CASSLRASGRVAYNEQFF. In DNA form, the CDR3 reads TGTGCCAGCAGCTTACGTGCTAGCGGGAGGGTCGCCTACAATGAGCAGTTCTTC.

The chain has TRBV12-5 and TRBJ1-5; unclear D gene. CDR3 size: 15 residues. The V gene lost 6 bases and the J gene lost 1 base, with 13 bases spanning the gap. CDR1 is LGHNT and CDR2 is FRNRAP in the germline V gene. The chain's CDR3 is CASGSAQASNQPQHF. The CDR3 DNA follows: TGTGCTAGTGGCTCCGCCCAGGCAAGCAATCAGCCCCAGCATTTT.

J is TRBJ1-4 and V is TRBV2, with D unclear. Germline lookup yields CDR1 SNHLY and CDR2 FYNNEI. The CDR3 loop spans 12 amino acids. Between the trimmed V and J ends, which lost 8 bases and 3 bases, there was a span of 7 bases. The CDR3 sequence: CASGRANEKLFF. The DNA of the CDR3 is TGTGCCAGCGGGAGGGCTAATGAAAAACTGTTTTTT.

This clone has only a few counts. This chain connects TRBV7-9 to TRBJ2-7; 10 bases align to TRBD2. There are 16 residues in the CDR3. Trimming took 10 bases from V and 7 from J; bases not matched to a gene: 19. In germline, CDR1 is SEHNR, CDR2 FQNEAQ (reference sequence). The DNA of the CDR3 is TGTGCCATCCGGGGAGGAGCGGGAGGGCCCCCCCAAGAGCAGTACTTC. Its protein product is CAIRGGAGGPPQEQYF. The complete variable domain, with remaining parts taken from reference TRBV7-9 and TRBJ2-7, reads DTGVSQNPRHKITKRGQNVTFRCDPISEHNRLYWYRQTLGQGPEFLTYFQNEAQLEKSRLLSDRFSAERPKGSFSTLEIQRTEQGDSAMYLCAIRGGAGGPPQEQYFGPGTRLTVT.

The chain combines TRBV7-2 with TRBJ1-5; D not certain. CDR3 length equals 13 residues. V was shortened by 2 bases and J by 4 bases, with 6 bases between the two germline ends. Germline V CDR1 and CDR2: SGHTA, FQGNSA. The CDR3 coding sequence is TGTGCCAGCAGCTTACGTGTAAATCAGCCCCAGCATTTT. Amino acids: CASSLRVNQPQHF. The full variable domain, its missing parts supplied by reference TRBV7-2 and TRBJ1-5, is GAGVSQSPSNKVTEKGKDVELRCDPISGHTALYWYRQSLGQGLEFLIYFQGNSAPDKSGLPSDRFSAERTGGSVSTLTIQRTQQEDSAVYLCASSLRVNQPQHFGDGTRLSIL.

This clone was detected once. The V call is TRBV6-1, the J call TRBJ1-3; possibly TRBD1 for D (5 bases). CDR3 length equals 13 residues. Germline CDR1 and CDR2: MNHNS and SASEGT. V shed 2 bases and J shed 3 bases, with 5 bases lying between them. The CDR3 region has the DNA TGTGCCAGCAGTGAACAGGGTGGAAACACCATATATTTT. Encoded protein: CASSEQGGNTIYF.

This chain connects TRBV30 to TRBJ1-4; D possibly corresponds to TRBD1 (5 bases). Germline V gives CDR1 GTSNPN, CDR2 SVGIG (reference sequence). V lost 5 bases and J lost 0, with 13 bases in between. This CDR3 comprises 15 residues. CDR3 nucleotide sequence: TGTGCCTGGCGGCTGACAGCCGCAACTAATGAAAAACTGTTTTTT. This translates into CAWRLTAATNEKLFF.

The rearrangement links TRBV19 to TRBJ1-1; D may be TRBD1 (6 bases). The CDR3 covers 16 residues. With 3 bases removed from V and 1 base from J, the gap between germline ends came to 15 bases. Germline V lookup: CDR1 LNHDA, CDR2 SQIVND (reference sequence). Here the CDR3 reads CASSIPPTGPNTEAFF. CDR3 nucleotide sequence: TGTGCCAGTAGTATCCCTCCCACAGGGCCGAACACTGAAGCTTTCTTT. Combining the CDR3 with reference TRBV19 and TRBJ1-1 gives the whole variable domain DGGITQSPKYLFRKEGQNVTLSCEQNLNHDAMYWYRQDPGQGLRLIYYSQIVNDFQKGDIAEGYSVSREKKESFPLTVTSAQKNPTAFYLCASSIPPTGPNTEAFFGQGTRLTVV.

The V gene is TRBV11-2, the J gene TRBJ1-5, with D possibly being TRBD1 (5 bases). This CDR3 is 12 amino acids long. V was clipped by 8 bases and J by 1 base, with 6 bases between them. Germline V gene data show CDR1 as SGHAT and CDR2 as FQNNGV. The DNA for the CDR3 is TGTGCCAGCGCAGGGAGCAATCAGCCCCAGCATTTT. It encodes CASAGSNQPQHF.

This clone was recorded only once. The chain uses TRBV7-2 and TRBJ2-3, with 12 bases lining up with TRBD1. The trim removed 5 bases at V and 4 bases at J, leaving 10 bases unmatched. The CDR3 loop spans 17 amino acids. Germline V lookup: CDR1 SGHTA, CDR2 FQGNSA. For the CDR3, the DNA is TGTGCCAGCAGCCATATTCCGGGACAGGGGGCCGCAGATACGCAGTATTTT. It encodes CASSHIPGQGAADTQYF.

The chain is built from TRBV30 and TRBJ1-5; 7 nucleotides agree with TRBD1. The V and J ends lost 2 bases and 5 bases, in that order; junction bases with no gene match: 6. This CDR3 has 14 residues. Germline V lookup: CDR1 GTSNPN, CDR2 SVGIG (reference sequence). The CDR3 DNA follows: TGTGCCTGGAGTATGAGAGGGGGCTATCAGCCCCAGCATTTT. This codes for CAWSMRGGYQPQHF.

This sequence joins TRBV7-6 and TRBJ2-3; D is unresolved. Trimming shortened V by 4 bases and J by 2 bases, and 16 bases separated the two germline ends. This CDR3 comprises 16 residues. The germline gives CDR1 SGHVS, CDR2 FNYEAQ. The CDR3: CASSSPDTYHTDTQYF. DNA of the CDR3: TGTGCCAGCAGCTCCCCCGACACCTACCACACAGATACGCAGTATTTT.

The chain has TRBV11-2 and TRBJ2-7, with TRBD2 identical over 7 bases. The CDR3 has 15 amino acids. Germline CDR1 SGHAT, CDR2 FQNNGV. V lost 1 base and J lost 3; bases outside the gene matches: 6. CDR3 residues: CASSLGPGGDYEQYF. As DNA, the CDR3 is TGTGCCAGCAGCTTAGGCCCGGGGGGAGACTACGAGCAGTACTTC.

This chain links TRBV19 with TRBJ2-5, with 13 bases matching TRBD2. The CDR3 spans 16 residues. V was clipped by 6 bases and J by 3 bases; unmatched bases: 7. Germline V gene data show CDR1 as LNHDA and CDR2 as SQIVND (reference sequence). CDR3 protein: CASREGTSGMEETQYF. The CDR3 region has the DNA TGTGCCAGTAGAGAGGGGACTAGCGGGATGGAAGAGACCCAGTACTTC. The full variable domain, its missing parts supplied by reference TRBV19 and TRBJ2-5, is DGGITQSPKYLFRKEGQNVTLSCEQNLNHDAMYWYRQDPGQGLRLIYYSQIVNDFQKGDIAEGYSVSREKKESFPLTVTSAQKNPTAFYLCASREGTSGMEETQYFGPGTRLLVL.

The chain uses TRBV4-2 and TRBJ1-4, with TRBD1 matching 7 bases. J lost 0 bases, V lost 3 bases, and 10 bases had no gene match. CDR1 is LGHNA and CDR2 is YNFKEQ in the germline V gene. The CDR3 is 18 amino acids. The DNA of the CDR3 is TGTGCCAGCAGCCACCCACGGGACAGAGGCTCAACTAATGAAAAACTGTTTTTT. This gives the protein CASSHPRDRGSTNEKLFF.